Sequencing of this T cell receptor (beta chain) was carried out in a study of human T cells and chemical hapten exposure. For the study at large: Scalp application of diphenylcyclopropenone was performed weekly in patients across the entire roughly 24-week study. DPC 0.01% went on the upper back by patch test, with reading at 6 days.

General study points: Expanded TCRs made up significantly more big CDR3 similarity clusters than controls did.

This clonotype was found a few times. Its antigen remains unknown. As to time point: pre-sensitization, week 0. Documented treatment: therapeutic diphenylcyclopropenone sensitization with weekly scalp DPC. From germline, CDR1 is MDHEN and CDR2 SYDVKM. This CDR3 has 18 amino acids. Trimming at V came to 7 bases and at J to 2 bases, leaving 16 bases not matched to a gene. In the library, unique molecular identifiers were attached to individual cDNA molecules. Each CDR3 protein gets one entry after TCRdb re-called the RACE reads with MiXCR. The sample includes approximately 370,000 distinct CDR3 sequences, about 5.4% of them seen just once.

This specimen was whole blood, taken in connection with sensitization to the hapten diphenylcyclopropenone (DPC). The chain couples TRBV28 to TRBJ2-3; 9 positions match TRBD2. This clonotype was sampled from a woman under 30 with alopecia areata. Some clones in this sample may be carry-over from other donors' samples. The CDR3 nucleotides read TGTGCCAGCATTAGCGGGGGCCTGCCCCGTCATAACACAGATACGCAGTATTTT. Residues: CASISGGLPRHNTDTQYF.